Below are 22 T cell receptor beta chains sequenced from a single sample in a study of CD8 T cells in Susac syndrome. Random hexamers were used to reverse transcribe the RNA input (roughly 0.5 to 1 ug). TCRdb analysed the immunoSEQ multiplex PCR reads with MiXCR anew, one entry per CDR3 protein. The sample lists 200,000 or so distinct CDR3 sequences, more than 90% seen once, with about 0.093% in the top ten. The sample was CD4+ T cells from PBMCs. The receptors come from a human donor with multiple sclerosis.

The J gene is TRBJ2-6, the V gene TRBV24-1; maybe TRBD2 (5 bases). The CDR3 runs to 14 residues. Trimming took off 4 bases at V and 4 bases at J, with 7 bases between the two ends. Germline V gene sequence: CDR1 KGHDR, CDR2 SFDVKD. CDR3 region: CATSEAAGANVLTF. The CDR3 DNA reads TGTGCCACCAGTGAAGCGGCCGGGGCCAACGTCCTGACTTTC.

The gene calls are TRBV10-3 and TRBJ1-2; tentatively, D is TRBD1 (5 bases). V dropped 4 bases and J dropped 8 bases, with 8 bases sitting between them. This CDR3 spans 11 amino acids. Per the germline V gene, CDR1 is ENHRY and CDR2 is SYGVKD. The DNA of the CDR3 is TGTGCCATCAGTGTGGGGGACGGCTACACCTTC. Translating it yields CAISVGDGYTF.

V gene TRBV28 combines with J gene TRBJ2-5, with TRBD1 identical over 8 bases. CDR3 size: 18 residues. CDR1 MDHEN and CDR2 SYDVKM come from the germline V gene. The V gene end was trimmed by 6 bases and the J gene end by 9 bases; junction bases not matched to a gene: 24. The chain's CDR3 is CASRNGWADDRGPRAQYF. For the CDR3, the DNA is TGTGCCAGCAGAAATGGGTGGGCGGACGACAGGGGACCTAGGGCCCAGTACTTC. The variable domain in full, completed from reference TRBV28 and TRBJ2-5, reads DVKVTQSSRYLVKRTGEKVFLECVQDMDHENMFWYRQDPGLGLRLIYFSYDVKMKEKGDIPEGYSVSREKKERFSLILESASTNQTSMYLCASRNGWADDRGPRAQYFGPGTRLLVL.

This chain links TRBV28 with TRBJ2-6, with 7 bases matching TRBD1. CDR1 MDHEN and CDR2 SYDVKM come from the germline V gene. The trim removed 11 bases at V and 0 bases at J, leaving 7 bases unmatched. This CDR3 comprises 15 residues. The CDR3 coding sequence is TGTGCCTCCGGACAGGCGACCTCTGGGGCCAACGTCCTGACTTTC. It is translated as CASGQATSGANVLTF. Combining the CDR3 with reference TRBV28 and TRBJ2-6 gives the whole variable domain DVKVTQSSRYLVKRTGEKVFLECVQDMDHENMFWYRQDPGLGLRLIYFSYDVKMKEKGDIPEGYSVSREKKERFSLILESASTNQTSMYLCASGQATSGANVLTFGAGSRLTVL.

The gene calls are TRBV9 and TRBJ1-1, with a tentative D call TRBD1 (6 bases). The V end was cut by 0 bases, the J end by 7 bases, with 19 bases between. The CDR3 has 16 amino acids. CDR1 SGDLS and CDR2 YYNGEE come from the germline V gene. The CDR3 loop is CASSVESGGRWSEAFF. For the CDR3, the DNA is TGTGCCAGCAGCGTAGAATCGGGGGGCCGTTGGAGTGAAGCTTTCTTT. Full variable domain (outside the CDR3, taken from reference TRBV9 and TRBJ1-1): DSGVTQTPKHLITATGQRVTLRCSPRSGDLSVYWYQQSLDQGLQFLIQYYNGEERAKGNILERFSAQQFPDLHSELNLSSLELGDSALYFCASSVESGGRWSEAFFGQGTRLTVV.

The chain joins TRBV30 to TRBJ1-6; D remains ambiguous. Per the germline V gene, CDR1 is GTSNPN and CDR2 is SVGIG (reference sequence). This CDR3 comprises 14 residues. V lost 1 base and J 9 bases, leaving 13 bases between the germline ends. The CDR3 bases are TGTGCCTGGAGTGCACAATTACAGAGTTCACCCCTCCACTTT. Translating gives CAWSAQLQSSPLHF. Variable domain in full (rest from reference TRBV30 and TRBJ1-6): SQTIHQWPATLVQPVGSPLSLECTVEGTSNPNLYWYRQAAGRGLQLLFYSVGIGQISSEVPQNLSASRPQDRQFILSSKKLLLSDSGFYLCAWSAQLQSSPLHFGNGTRLTVT.

This clonotype was recorded once. The rearrangement uses TRBV5-6 and TRBJ2-5; D is tentatively TRBD1 or TRBD2 (5 bases each). V was clipped by 4 bases and J by 1 base, with 11 bases between them. Germline lookup yields CDR1 SGHDT and CDR2 YYEEEE. The CDR3 loop spans 14 amino acids. The CDR3 DNA follows: TGTGCCAGCAGCCGGACCGGGACCCAAGAGACCCAGTACTTC. Translating gives CASSRTGTQETQYF.

This rearrangement joins TRBV7-9 to TRBJ2-2, with TRBD1 matching over 8 bases. This CDR3 has 16 residues. Germline CDR1 SEHNR, CDR2 FQNEAQ (reference sequence). J was trimmed by 6 bases and V by 6 bases; bases with no gene match: 12. The CDR3 region has the DNA TGTGCCAGCAGTACCCTAGGACAGGGTCTGGCCGGGGAGCTGTTTTTT. Encoded protein: CASSTLGQGLAGELFF.

This clonotype was recorded once. V and J are TRBV3-1 and TRBJ2-7, with D unclear. Germline loops: CDR1 LGHDT, CDR2 YNNKEL (reference sequence). This CDR3 spans 13 amino acids. V lost 2 bases, J lost 5 bases, and 10 bases lay in between. CDR3 sequence reads: CASSQPPADEQYF. DNA for the CDR3: TGTGCCAGCAGCCAACCCCCTGCTGACGAGCAGTACTTC.

This rearrangement joins TRBV3-1 to TRBJ1-1, with 7 bases identical to TRBD1. Germline V gene lookup returns CDR1 LGHDT and CDR2 YNNKEL (reference sequence). Trimming removed 1 base from V and 7 bases from J; junction bases left unmatched: 9. This CDR3 is built from 15 residues. CDR3 sequence: CASSQGDRVFVEAFF. The CDR3 DNA reads TGTGCCAGCAGCCAAGGAGACAGGGTGTTTGTTGAAGCTTTCTTT.

J is TRBJ1-1 and V is TRBV6-2 or TRBV6-3; D is undetermined. This CDR3 comprises 13 residues. V shed 5 bases and J shed 7 bases, with 14 bases lying between them. The germline V gene encodes CDR1 MNHEY and CDR2 SVGEGT. This CDR3 is CASSHPGRGEAFF. The DNA of the CDR3 is TGTGCCAGCAGTCACCCAGGACGGGGTGAAGCTTTCTTT.

This clonotype was found a few times. This chain joins TRBV14 and TRBJ2-7; D not resolved. The CDR3 is made up of 12 amino acids. From germline, CDR1 is SGHDN and CDR2 FVKESK. The V end lost 8 bases, the J end lost 1 base, and 9 bases lay between the germline ends. CDR3 residues: CASSPGSYEQYF. Written as DNA, the CDR3 is TGTGCCAGCTCACCTGGGTCCTACGAGCAGTACTTC.

The chain links TRBV3-1 to TRBJ2-7; no reliable D call. Trimming shortened V by 4 bases and J by 6 bases, and 16 bases separated the two germline ends. Germline V gene sequence: CDR1 LGHDT, CDR2 YNNKEL (reference sequence). The CDR3 totals 14 residues. In DNA form, the CDR3 reads TGTGCCAGCAGCCCCGCCCCCACCCCGACCGAGCAGTACTTC. Protein product: CASSPAPTPTEQYF.

This clonotype was detected only once. V is TRBV5-4 and J is TRBJ2-3; tentatively, D is TRBD2 (6 bases). Germline V gene data show CDR1 as SGHNT and CDR2 as YYREEE (reference sequence). This CDR3 has 14 amino acids. Trimming left V 3 bases short and J 5 bases short, with 13 bases between. CDR3 region: CASSSPGGRDTQYF. CDR3 in DNA: TGTGCCAGCAGCTCCCCCGGGGGAAGAGATACGCAGTATTTT.

The chain recombines TRBV5-4 with TRBJ1-6; TRBD1 matches 9 bases. Per the germline V gene, CDR1 is SGHNT and CDR2 is YYREEE (reference sequence). V lost 3 bases, J lost 9 bases, and 7 bases stayed unmatched. The CDR3 consists of 15 residues. The CDR3 DNA reads TGTGCCAGCAGCTCCCGGGACAGGGTGACTTCACCCCTCCACTTT. It yields the protein CASSSRDRVTSPLHF.

The V gene is TRBV30, the J gene TRBJ2-1; D uncertain. Germline V gene sequence: CDR1 GTSNPN, CDR2 SVGIG (reference sequence). The length of the CDR3 is 12 residues. The V gene lost 3 bases and the J gene lost 4 bases, with 7 bases spanning the gap. The CDR3 DNA sequence: TGTGCCTGGAGAGAAACATACAATGAGCAGTTCTTC. Residues: CAWRETYNEQFF. Full variable domain (remainder filled in from reference TRBV30 and TRBJ2-1): SQTIHQWPATLVQPVGSPLSLECTVEGTSNPNLYWYRQAAGRGLQLLFYSVGIGQISSEVPQNLSASRPQDRQFILSSKKLLLSDSGFYLCAWRETYNEQFFGPGTRLTVL.

J is TRBJ2-1 and V is TRBV20-1; either TRBD1 or TRBD2 may fit D (5 bases each). There are 15 residues in the CDR3. Germline V lookup: CDR1 DFQATT, CDR2 SNEGSKA (reference sequence). Trimming removed 6 bases at V and 2 bases at J, with 17 bases between. CDR3 region: CSAWDGERTYNEQFF. The CDR3 DNA follows: TGCAGTGCCTGGGACGGCGAGAGGACCTACAATGAGCAGTTCTTC.

The genes are TRBV5-1 and TRBJ1-4; weak D call: TRBD1 (5 bases). Germline CDR1 SGHRS, CDR2 YFSETQ. Trimming removed 4 bases from V and 8 bases from J, with 12 bases in between. The CDR3 contains 13 residues. As DNA, the CDR3 is TGCGCCAGCAGCCCAGGGCCGGACGAAAAACTGTTTTTT. Translated, it gives CASSPGPDEKLFF.

This CDR3 is CASSLRTGGSGGYTF. The CDR3 DNA follows: TGCGCCAGCAGCTTACGGACAGGGGGTTCGGGTGGCTACACCTTC. The V gene is TRBV5-1, the J gene TRBJ1-2; 10 nucleotides align to TRBD1. Trimming at V came to 2 bases and at J to 7 bases, leaving 8 bases not matched to a gene. Germline V gene lookup returns CDR1 SGHRS and CDR2 YFSETQ. This CDR3 has 15 amino acids.

In this sample, this clonotype turned up once. V usage is TRBV2 and J usage is TRBJ1-1; 7 bases are a match to TRBD1. The germline V gene has CDR1 SNHLY and CDR2 FYNNEI. CDR3 size: 12 residues. V shed 10 bases and J 3 bases; nucleotides not matched to a gene: 5. This CDR3 reads CAIYRGDTEAFF. DNA for the CDR3: TGTGCCATATACAGGGGCGACACTGAAGCTTTCTTT.

The sample holds one count of this clonotype. The V call is TRBV14, the J call TRBJ2-1; 10 bases are shared with TRBD2. V was pared by 1 base and J by 5 bases, with 5 bases of the junction left unmatched. CDR3 length equals 16 residues. CDR1 and CDR2 (germline): SGHDN, FVKESK. CDR3 protein: CASSQGGLARDNEQFF. The CDR3 coding sequence is TGTGCCAGCAGCCAAGGGGGACTAGCGAGAGACAATGAGCAGTTCTTC.

The chain couples TRBV5-1 to TRBJ2-2, with 7 bases lining up with TRBD1. V was clipped by 4 bases and J by 6 bases; unmatched bases: 6. CDR3 size: 14 residues. The germline V gene encodes CDR1 SGHRS and CDR2 YFSETQ. In nucleotides, the CDR3 is TGCGCCAGCAGCCCTCAGGGGGTGTCCGGGGAGCTGTTTTTT. Its translation: CASSPQGVSGELFF. The full variable domain, completed using reference TRBV5-1 and TRBJ2-2, is KAGVTQTPRYLIKTRGQQVTLSCSPISGHRSVSWYQQTPGQGLQFLFEYFSETQRNKGNFPGRFSGRQFSNSRSEMNVSTLELGDSALYLCASSPQGVSGELFFGEGSRLTVL.